The present T cell receptor (beta chain) was sequenced within a study of T cells in Graves' hyperthyroidism and ophthalmopathy. The CDR3 loop spans 15 amino acids. Germline-derived CDR1 and CDR2 are MGHRA and YSYEKL. The V segment lost 3 bases and the J segment 3 bases; nucleotides outside the gene matches: 3. Study-wide results and caveats: Peripheral blood also featured most of the thyroid clonotypes expanded above 0.001.

Amplification targeted TCR beta CDR3 regions from RNA transcripts. A first-round RT-PCR of the TCR CDR3 used the HTBI primer set. TCRdb processed the multiplex PCR reads anew with MiXCR; each CDR3 protein has one entry. Seen here are 500,000 to 700,000 distinct CDR3 sequences, 16% observed once, and the top ten hold more than 15%. Lactation, pregnancy, other autoimmune disease or uncontrolled infection led to exclusion of patients. Orbital computed tomography, thyroid ultrasound, serum thyroxine and TRAb, and clinical symptoms together informed the diagnoses. Fresh peripheral blood, approximately 10 ml, yielded the PBMCs. Regarding this clonotype: What it binds is not known.

The V gene is TRBV4-1, the J gene TRBJ2-5, with TRBD2 matching over 11 bases. The material sequenced was blood. The TCR comes from a woman aged 18-35 years with Graves' hyperthyroidism. Here the CDR3 reads CASSHLGLAEETQYF. CDR3 DNA sequence: TGCGCCAGCAGCCACCTGGGACTAGCGGAAGAGACCCAGTACTTC.